Shown below are 21 T cell receptor beta chains from a single sample sequenced in a study of blood T cell repertoires in COVID-19. The method was immunoSEQ multiplex PCR; TCRdb's version includes in-frame clones alone and lacks a portion of them. The table lists approximately 100,000 clones, 69% of them singletons, with about 6.5% in the top ten. The source material was peripheral blood. These receptors originate from a man older than 75 with acute or convalescent COVID-19.

This clone appeared a few times. The chain joins TRBV19 to TRBJ2-6; no clear D. V lost 5 bases, J lost 0 bases, and 5 bases lay in between. The germline gives CDR1 LNHDA, CDR2 SQIVND (reference sequence). CDR3 size: 14 residues. For the CDR3, the DNA is TGTGCCAGTAGTTTCGGCTCTGGGGCCAACGTCCTGACTTTC. Protein sequence: CASSFGSGANVLTF. Variable domain in full (rest from reference TRBV19 and TRBJ2-6): DGGITQSPKYLFRKEGQNVTLSCEQNLNHDAMYWYRQDPGQGLRLIYYSQIVNDFQKGDIAEGYSVSREKKESFPLTVTSAQKNPTAFYLCASSFGSGANVLTFGAGSRLTVL.

The chain is built from TRBV18 and TRBJ2-7; 9 bases are a match to TRBD1. The CDR3 covers 14 residues. J was trimmed by 2 bases and V by 5 bases; bases with no gene match: 4. Germline V gives CDR1 KGHSH, CDR2 LQKENI. The DNA for the CDR3 is TGTGCCAGCTCAAATCGACAGGGGGCCTACGAGCAGTACTTC. Translation: CASSNRQGAYEQYF.

The table lists this clone with a few counts. V usage is TRBV6-5 and J usage is TRBJ1-6, with TRBD1 identical over 7 bases. The V gene end was trimmed by 2 bases and the J gene end by 8 bases; junction bases not matched to a gene: 6. The CDR3 loop spans 15 amino acids. Germline CDR1 reads MNHEY; CDR2 reads SVGAGI. For the CDR3, the DNA is TGTGCCAGCAGTTACGGGACAGAATACTATTCACCCCTCCACTTT. Its translation: CASSYGTEYYSPLHF.

CDR3 sequence: CASSLGVSQETQYF. Here the CDR3 DNA reads TGTGCCAGCTCGCTAGGGGTCTCCCAAGAGACCCAGTACTTC. This chain joins TRBV2 and TRBJ2-5; D is perhaps TRBD1 (5 bases). V was trimmed by 8 bases and J by 1 base, leaving 14 bases between them. This CDR3 has 14 residues. Looked up from germline, CDR1 is SNHLY and CDR2 is FYNNEI.

This chain connects TRBV5-6 to TRBJ2-7; TRBD1 might be the D (6 bases). There are 15 residues in the CDR3. V lost 2 bases and J 4 bases, leaving 16 bases between the germline ends. The germline V gene encodes CDR1 SGHDT and CDR2 YYEEEE. DNA of the CDR3: TGTGCCAGCAGCTTTTCCCAGGGGCGCATGTACGAGCAGTACTTC. This translates into CASSFSQGRMYEQYF.

This chain joins TRBV28 and TRBJ2-5; 7 positions match TRBD1. Germline CDR1 and CDR2: MDHEN and SYDVKM. Losses at the gene ends were 7 bases for V and 2 bases for J; bases not matched to a gene: 7. CDR3 length: 14 amino acids. The DNA of the CDR3 is TGTGCCAGCACCGGCAGGGGGTTTCAAGAGACCCAGTACTTC. Its protein product is CASTGRGFQETQYF.

The chain recombines TRBV28 with TRBJ1-4; no clear D gene. V lost 3 bases to trimming and J lost 6 bases, with 11 bases between them. Germline CDR1 MDHEN, CDR2 SYDVKM. CDR3 length: 14 residues. The CDR3: CASSFPGRDEKLFF. DNA of the CDR3: TGTGCCAGCAGTTTCCCCGGGAGGGATGAAAAACTGTTTTTT.

The chain is built from TRBV13 and TRBJ1-1, with unresolved D. CDR3 length: 14 amino acids. V was trimmed by 0 bases and J by 1 base, leaving 6 bases between them. The germline V gene encodes CDR1 PRHDT and CDR2 FYEKMQ (reference sequence). The CDR3 coding sequence is TGTGCCAGCAGCTTAGGCCGCGAGAACACTGAAGCTTTCTTT. It translates to CASSLGRENTEAFF. Based on the CDR3 plus reference TRBV13 and TRBJ1-1, the full variable domain is AAGVIQSPRHLIKEKRETATLKCYPIPRHDTVYWYQQGPGQDPQFLISFYEKMQSDKGSIPDRFSAQQFSDYHSELNMSSLELGDSALYFCASSLGRENTEAFFGQGTRLTVV.

The gene calls are TRBV24-1 and TRBJ2-3, with TRBD2 matching 7 bases. Trimming at V came to 9 bases and at J to 3 bases, leaving 8 bases not matched to a gene. The CDR3 is made up of 14 amino acids. Germline-derived CDR1 and CDR2 are KGHDR and SFDVKD. CDR3 loop: CATSLGGSTDTQYF. The CDR3 DNA is TGTGCCACCTCCTTGGGCGGGAGTACAGATACGCAGTATTTT.

The V call is TRBV7-9, the J call TRBJ1-1, with D perhaps TRBD1 (5 bases). This CDR3 is built from 11 residues. Germline CDR1 and CDR2: SEHNR and FQNEAQ (reference sequence). Deletions cut 5 bases from V and 5 bases from J, with 6 bases between. The CDR3 DNA is TGTGCCAGCAGCGGGGGGACTGAAGCTTTCTTT. This gives the protein CASSGGTEAFF.

This chain joins TRBV5-4 and TRBJ2-7; TRBD1 matches 8 bases. V trimming: 4 bases; J trimming: 4 bases; junction bases outside the gene matches: 10. CDR1 is SGHNT and CDR2 is YYREEE in the germline V gene (reference sequence). This CDR3 has 15 amino acids. The CDR3 DNA reads as TGTGCCAGCAGCCCGGACAGGGTAGCGTCTTACGAGCAGTACTTC. Translated, it gives CASSPDRVASYEQYF.

This clone was seen at least ten times. The gene calls are TRBV2 and TRBJ1-2, with 7 bases lining up with TRBD1. The CDR3 spans 13 residues. The V segment lost 4 bases and the J segment 1 base; nucleotides outside the gene matches: 0. Germline V gene sequence: CDR1 SNHLY, CDR2 FYNNEI. The CDR3 nucleotides are TGTGCCAGCAGTGGGGACAGTAACTATGGCTACACCTTC. The encoded protein is CASSGDSNYGYTF.

This chain uses TRBV7-2 with TRBJ1-5; no clear D. V was pared by 7 bases and J by 0 bases, with 13 bases between. Germline values: CDR1 SGHTA, CDR2 FQGNSA. This CDR3 has 15 residues. The CDR3 sequence: CASTPGGSSNQPQHF. Here the CDR3 DNA reads TGTGCCAGCACCCCGGGAGGGAGTAGCAATCAGCCCCAGCATTTT.

Worth noting for this clone: The same CDR3 is also encoded by other DNA sequences in this sample. The genes are TRBV9 and TRBJ1-6; D is possibly TRBD1 (6 bases). Germline CDR1 is SGDLS and CDR2 is YYNGEE. Deletions cut 3 bases from V and 6 bases from J, with 13 bases between. The CDR3 contains 15 residues. This chain's CDR3 is CASSAGQGGNSPLHF. CDR3 nucleotides: TGTGCCAGCAGCGCGGGACAAGGCGGTAATTCACCCCTCCACTTT. Full variable domain (remainder filled in from reference TRBV9 and TRBJ1-6): DSGVTQTPKHLITATGQRVTLRCSPRSGDLSVYWYQQSLDQGLQFLIQYYNGEERAKGNILERFSAQQFPDLHSELNLSSLELGDSALYFCASSAGQGGNSPLHFGNGTRLTVT.

This clone showed up just a few times. The chain employs TRBV3-1 (or the pseudogene TRBV3-2) and TRBJ1-2; 11 bases align to TRBD1. V lost 8 bases to trimming and J lost 6 bases; unmatched junction nucleotides: 2. Per germline, CDR1 LGHDT and CDR2 YNNKEL (reference sequence). This CDR3 has 12 amino acids. CDR3 residues: CASGDRGDGYTF. CDR3 DNA: TGTGCCAGCGGGGACAGGGGGGATGGCTACACCTTC.

This clone was observed once. Germline is not matched at one junction end, which may reflect a read error. The V and J genes are TRBV5-5 and TRBJ1-5; possible D gene TRBD1, 5 bases. The CDR3 loop spans 18 amino acids. Germline V lookup: CDR1 SGHKS, CDR2 YYEKEE (reference sequence). For the CDR3, the DNA is TGTGCCAGCTCCCCGGGGGGGGTCCGGCCCTATAGCGATCAGCCCCAGCATTTT. Translating gives CASSPGGVRPYSDQPQHF.

The V gene is TRBV5-6, the J gene TRBJ1-2; 7 positions match TRBD1. Per the germline V gene, CDR1 is SGHDT and CDR2 is YYEEEE. With V trimmed by 3 bases and J by 8 bases, 10 bases remained unmatched. This CDR3 contains 14 residues. The CDR3 sequence: CASSSRGRVFGYTF. DNA for the CDR3: TGTGCCAGCAGCTCTAGGGGGCGCGTTTTCGGCTACACCTTC.

The chain uses TRBV7-9 and TRBJ2-6, with D hard to call. V was cut by 2 bases and J by 4 bases, with 3 bases left in between. The CDR3 runs to 13 residues. Germline-derived CDR1 and CDR2 are SEHNR and FQNEAQ (reference sequence). This CDR3 is CASSLLGANVLTF. Written as DNA, the CDR3 is TGTGCCAGCAGCTTATTAGGGGCCAACGTCCTGACTTTC.

The chain couples TRBV4-3 to TRBJ1-4, with 8 positions matching TRBD1. The CDR3 runs 16 residues. The germline V gene encodes CDR1 LGHNA and CDR2 YSLEER. V shed 3 bases, J shed 7 bases, and the junction held 10 bases outside the gene matches. The CDR3 region is CASSQGTGGRGEKLFF. The DNA of the CDR3 is TGCGCCAGCAGCCAGGGAACAGGGGGAAGGGGTGAAAAACTGTTTTTT.

This clone was recorded only once. This chain joins TRBV27 and TRBJ2-7, with D possibly matching TRBD1 (6 bases). V lost 5 bases to trimming and J lost 4 bases, with 21 bases between them. Germline V gene data show CDR1 as MNHEY and CDR2 as SMNVEV (reference sequence). The CDR3 runs to 16 residues. The CDR3 bases are TGTGCCAGCAGTCCTCTACAGGGTACAGAATATTACGAGCAGTACTTC. Its protein is CASSPLQGTEYYEQYF.

This clone appeared once. This CDR3 is CSVGAGWSPSDIQYF. The CDR3 nucleotides read TGCAGCGTTGGGGCAGGTTGGTCTCCCTCGGACATTCAGTACTTC. This rearrangement joins TRBV29-1 to TRBJ2-4; no reliable D call. This CDR3 has 15 residues. Per the germline V gene, CDR1 is SQVTM and CDR2 is ANQGSEA. Trimming removed 4 bases from V and 8 bases from J, with 21 bases in between. The full variable domain, rest sourced from reference TRBV29-1 and TRBJ2-4, is SAVISQKPSRDICQRGTSLTIQCQVDSQVTMMFWYRQQPGQSLTLIATANQGSEATYESGFVIDKFPISRPNLTFSTLTVSNMSPEDSSIYLCSVGAGWSPSDIQYFGAGTRLSVL.